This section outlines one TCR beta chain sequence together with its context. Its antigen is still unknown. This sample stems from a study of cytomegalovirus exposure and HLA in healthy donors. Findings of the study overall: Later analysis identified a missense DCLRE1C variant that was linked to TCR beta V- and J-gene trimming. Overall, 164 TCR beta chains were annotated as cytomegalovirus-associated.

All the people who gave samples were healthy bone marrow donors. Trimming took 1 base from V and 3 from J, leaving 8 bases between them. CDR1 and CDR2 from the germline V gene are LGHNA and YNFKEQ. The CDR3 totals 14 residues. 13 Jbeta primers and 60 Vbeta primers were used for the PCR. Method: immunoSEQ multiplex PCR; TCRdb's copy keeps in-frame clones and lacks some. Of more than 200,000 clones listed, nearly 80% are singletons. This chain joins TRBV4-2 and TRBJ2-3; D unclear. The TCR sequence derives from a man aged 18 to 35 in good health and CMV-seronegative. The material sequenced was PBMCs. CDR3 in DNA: TGTGCCAGCAGCCAAGGGGCAGCTACAGATACGCAGTATTTT. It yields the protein CASSQGAATDTQYF.